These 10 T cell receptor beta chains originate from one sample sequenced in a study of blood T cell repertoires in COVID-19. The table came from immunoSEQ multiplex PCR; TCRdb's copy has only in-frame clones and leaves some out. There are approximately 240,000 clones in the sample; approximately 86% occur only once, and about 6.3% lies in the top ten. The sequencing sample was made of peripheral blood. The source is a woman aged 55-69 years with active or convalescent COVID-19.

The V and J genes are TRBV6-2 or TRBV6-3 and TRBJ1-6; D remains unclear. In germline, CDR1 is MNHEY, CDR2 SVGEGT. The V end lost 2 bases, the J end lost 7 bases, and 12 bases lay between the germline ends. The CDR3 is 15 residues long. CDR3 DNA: TGTGCCAGCAGTTACATCGCGGGGATCAATTCACCCCTCCACTTT. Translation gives CASSYIAGINSPLHF.

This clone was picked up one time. The CDR3 region is CASSLVYEEQFF. CDR3 DNA sequence: TGTGCCAGCAGCTTAGTCTACGAGGAGCAGTTCTTC. J is TRBJ2-1 and V is TRBV11-3, with D uncertain. Germline loops: CDR1 SGHNT, CDR2 YENEEA. CDR3 length: 12 amino acids. Between the trimmed V and J ends, which lost 1 base and 10 bases, there was a span of 8 bases.

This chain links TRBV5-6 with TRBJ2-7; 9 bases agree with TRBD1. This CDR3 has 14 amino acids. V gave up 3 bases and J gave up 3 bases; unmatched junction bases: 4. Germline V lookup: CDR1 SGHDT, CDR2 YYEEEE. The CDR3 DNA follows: TGTGCCAGCAGCTCTCCGGGACAGGGCTACGAGCAGTACTTC. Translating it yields CASSSPGQGYEQYF.

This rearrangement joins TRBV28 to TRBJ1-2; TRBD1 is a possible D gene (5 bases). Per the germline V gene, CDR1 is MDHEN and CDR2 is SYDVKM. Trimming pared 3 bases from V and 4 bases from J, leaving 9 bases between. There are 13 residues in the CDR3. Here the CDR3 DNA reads TGTGCCAGCAGTTTGGGGGGTCCCTATGGCTACACCTTC. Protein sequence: CASSLGGPYGYTF.

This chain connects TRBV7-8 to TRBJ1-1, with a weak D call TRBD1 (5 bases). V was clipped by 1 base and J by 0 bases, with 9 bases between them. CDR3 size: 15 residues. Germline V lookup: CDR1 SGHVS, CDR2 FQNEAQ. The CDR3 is CASSLDQGVNTEAFF. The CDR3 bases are TGTGCCAGCAGCTTAGACCAGGGCGTGAACACTGAAGCTTTCTTT.

CDR3 DNA sequence: TGTGCCAGCAGACCCGACAGGGGGGTTGAAGCTTTCTTT. Protein sequence: CASRPDRGVEAFF. The V and J genes are TRBV6-1 and TRBJ1-1; 9 positions match TRBD1. The CDR3 loop spans 13 amino acids. The V gene's germline CDR1 is MNHNS and CDR2 SASEGT. V lost 6 bases and J lost 7; bases outside the gene matches: 6.

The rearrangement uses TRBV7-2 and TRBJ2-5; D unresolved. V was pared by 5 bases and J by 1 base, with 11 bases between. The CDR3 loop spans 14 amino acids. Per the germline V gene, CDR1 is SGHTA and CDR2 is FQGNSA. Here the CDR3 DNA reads TGTGCCAGCAGCCGCGAGTTGTTCCAAGAGACCCAGTACTTC. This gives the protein CASSRELFQETQYF.

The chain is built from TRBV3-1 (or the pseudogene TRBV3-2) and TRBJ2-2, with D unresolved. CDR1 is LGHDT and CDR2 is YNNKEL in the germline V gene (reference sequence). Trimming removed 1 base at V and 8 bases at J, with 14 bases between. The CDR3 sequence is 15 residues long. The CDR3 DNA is TGTGCCAGCAGCCAAGCGTTAGCCGGGTCTGGGGAGCTGTTTTTT. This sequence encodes CASSQALAGSGELFF.

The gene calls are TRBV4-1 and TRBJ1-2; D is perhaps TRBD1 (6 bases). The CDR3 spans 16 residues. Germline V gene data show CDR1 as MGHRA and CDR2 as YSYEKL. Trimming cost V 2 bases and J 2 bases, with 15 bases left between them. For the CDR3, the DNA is TGCGCCAGCAGCCAAACGAGGACAGCCTGGAACTATGGCTACACCTTC. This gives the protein CASSQTRTAWNYGYTF.

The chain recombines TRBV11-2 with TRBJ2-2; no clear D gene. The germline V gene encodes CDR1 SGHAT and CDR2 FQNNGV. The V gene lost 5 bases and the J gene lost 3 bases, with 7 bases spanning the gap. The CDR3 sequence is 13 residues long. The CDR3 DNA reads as TGTGCCAGCAGCCCCCGTGACACCGGGGAGCTGTTTTTT. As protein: CASSPRDTGELFF.